This TCR beta chain was documented in a study of T cells after yellow fever vaccination. This clonotype was detected many times. As TCR cDNA was made by 5'RACE template switching, a universal primer site and UMIs were added. TCRdb independently ran MiXCR on the 5' RACE reads; one entry per CDR3 protein. There are 40,000 or so distinct CDR3 sequences in the sample; approximately 6.3% occur only once, and about 15% lies in the top ten. V was pared by 0 bases and J by 0 bases, with 12 bases between. Germline V gene lookup returns CDR1 SQVTM and CDR2 ANQGSEA. The CDR3 is 17 residues long. Study-wide results and limits: Booster samples showed a return of most primary-vaccination clones (around 96% CD4, around 85% CD8). In FACS-sorted repertoires, abundant clonotypes from the bulk population could appear as contaminants.

The rearrangement uses TRBV29-1 and TRBJ2-6; possibly TRBD1 or TRBD2 for D (5 bases each). This specimen consisted of CD8+ T cells not binding an NS4B(214-222) dextramer, sorted from PBMCs, obtained 45 days after the yellow fever booster vaccination. The TCR originated in a man aged 30 to 39 who received the YFV17D yellow fever vaccine. The CDR3 is CSVEERDGYSGANVLTF. CDR3 DNA sequence: TGCAGCGTTGAAGAAAGGGACGGCTACTCTGGGGCCAACGTCCTGACTTTC.